This TCR beta chain is from a study of cytomegalovirus exposure and HLA in healthy donors. As to this clone: The antigen is not known.

PCR employed 60 Vbeta and 13 Jbeta primers. Assay used: immunoSEQ multiplex PCR; TCRdb lists only in-frame clones, some missing. The repertoire has roughly 100,000 clones, 65% to 85% of them found once; the top ten carry 6.1%. Points from the study as a whole: Despite most TCR sequences being rare, some public TCRs occurred in many donors. Several of the most significant clusters appeared, in a later analysis, to be linked to common viral pathogens.

Sequencing used PBMCs. The sequence was obtained from a young man in good health and CMV-seronegative.

The CDR3 coding sequence is TGCAGCGTTAACAGGCAGGGAAACACCGGGGAGCTGTTTTTT. It codes for CSVNRQGNTGELFF. The chain combines TRBV29-1 with TRBJ2-2; D is possibly TRBD1 (5 bases). V was pared by 5 bases and J by 2 bases, with 12 bases between. Germline CDR1 and CDR2: SQVTM and ANQGSEA. The CDR3 covers 14 residues.